This entry features one T cell receptor (beta chain) sequence. The table came from immunoSEQ multiplex PCR; TCRdb's copy has only in-frame clones and leaves some out. Here the sample spans about 320,000 clones, approximately 89% being singletons. The data were taken from a study of blood T cell repertoires in COVID-19. CDR3 length: 14 residues. J gave up 7 bases and V 6 bases, and 5 bases lay outside the gene matches. Germline lookup yields CDR1 MNHEY and CDR2 SMNVEV (reference sequence). Participants reported their clinical history, and cohort assignment relied on those reports. In Cohort 3, a recovered donor had either two negative PCRs, clearance, or symptom resolution.

The chain uses TRBV27 and TRBJ1-6; TRBD1 matches 8 bases. Source material: PBMCs or T cells enriched from blood (not recorded which). The clonotype originates from a man between 25 and 39 years old who had recovered from COVID-19. The chain's CDR3 is CASSRGQGNSPLHF. As DNA, the CDR3 is TGTGCCAGCAGCCGCGGACAGGGAAATTCACCCCTCCACTTT.